This T cell receptor beta chain stems from a study of T cell repertoires in cytomegalovirus infection. The overall study: Carrying CMV and the relevant HLA type showed in public TCR beta signatures.

This clonotype was counted a few times. Antigen unknown. The V gene's germline CDR1 is MNHNS and CDR2 SASEGT. This CDR3 is 13 amino acids long. V was clipped by 8 bases and J by 4 bases, with 11 bases between them. TCRdb called the reads again in MiXCR, with one record for every CDR3 protein. The table has about 310,000 distinct CDR3 sequences, 15% to 20% seen once. Study-level findings and limits: People with CMV and the relevant HLA were identified by cumulative public TCR beta family frequency. The study found HLA-C-restricted CMV-specific TCR beta clonotypes dominating the ex vivo response.

V and J are TRBV6-1 and TRBJ1-4; the D is unclear. The receptor was isolated from a human donor in good health (CMV status not recorded). Some clones in this sample may be carry-over from other donors' samples. Sequencing was performed on PBMCs. The CDR3 sequence: CASGRRGNEKLFF. CDR3 bases: TGTGCCAGCGGACGTCGGGGTAATGAAAAACTGTTTTTT.